This T cell receptor beta chain was captured by sequencing in a study of blood T cells in healthy people across ages. Overall study results and limits: Researchers report that TCR beta diversity correlated strongly with naive T cell percentage.

This clonotype was recorded a few times. Its specificity is not known. The use of a sample-barcoded 5' primer and a J-beta primer mix characterized a second PCR of 7 to 11 cycles. TCRdb analysed the 5' RACE reads with MiXCR anew, one entry per CDR3 protein. The sample lists roughly 1,300,000 distinct CDR3 sequences; around 55% were seen once. The CDR3 is made up of 15 amino acids. Germline CDR1 and CDR2: SGHVS and FQNEAQ. V was trimmed by 1 base and J by 3 bases, leaving 12 bases between them. Sequencing input: blood. This clonotype was sampled from a man younger than 35 in good health. The chain links TRBV7-8 to TRBJ2-5; D ambiguous. The CDR3: CASSLVLLRKETQYF. CDR3 in DNA: TGTGCCAGCAGCTTAGTCCTACTACGTAAAGAGACCCAGTACTTC. The complete variable domain, with remaining parts taken from reference TRBV7-8 and TRBJ2-5, reads GAGVSQSPRYKVAKRGQDVALRCDPISGHVSLFWYQQALGQGPEFLTYFQNEAQLDKSGLPSDRFFAERPEGSVSTLKIQRTQQEDSAVYLCASSLVLLRKETQYFGPGTRLLVL.